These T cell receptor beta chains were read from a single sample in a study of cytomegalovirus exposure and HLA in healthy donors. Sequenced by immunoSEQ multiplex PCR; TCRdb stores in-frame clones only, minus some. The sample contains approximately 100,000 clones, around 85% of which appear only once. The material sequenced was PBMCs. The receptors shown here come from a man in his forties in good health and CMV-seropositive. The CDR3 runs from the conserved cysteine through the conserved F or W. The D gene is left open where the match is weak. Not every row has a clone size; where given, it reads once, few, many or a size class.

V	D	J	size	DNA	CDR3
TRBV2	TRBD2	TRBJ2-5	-	TGTGCCAGCAGTGGATCACTAGCGGGACAAGAGACCCAGTACTTC	CASSGSLAGQETQYF
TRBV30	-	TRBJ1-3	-	TGTGCCTGGAGTTCCTACTCAGGGACATGGGAACCTGGAAACACCATATATTTT	CAWSSYSGTWEPGNTIYF
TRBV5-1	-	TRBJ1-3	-	TGCGCCAGCAGCTTGGAGGCAGGTCGATTCTCTGGAAACACCATATATTTT	CASSLEAGRFSGNTIYF
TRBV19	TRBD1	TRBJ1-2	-	TGTGCCAGTAGTACCGGGACAGGGGGCGCAGGCTATGGCTACACCTTC	CASSTGTGGAGYGYTF
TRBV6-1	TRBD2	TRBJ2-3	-	TGTGCCAGCACCGAACTAGCGGGGAGTACAGATACGCAGTATTTT	CASTELAGSTDTQYF
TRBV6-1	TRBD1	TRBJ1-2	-	TGTGCCAGCAAGGGGACAGGGTATGGCTACACCTTC	CASKGTGYGYTF
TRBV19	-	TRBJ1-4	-	TGTGCCAGCGCAGTTTGGAGGGAGCCCCATGAAAAACTGTTTTTT	CASAVWREPHEKLFF
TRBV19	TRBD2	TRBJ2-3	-	TGTGCCAGTAGTAGTCTAGCGGGTAGGTTGGAGGCTACGCAGTATTTT	CASSSLAGRLEATQYF
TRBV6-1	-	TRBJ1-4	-	TGTGCCAGCAGGTCTCGGGATGAAAAACTGTTTTTT	CASRSRDEKLFF
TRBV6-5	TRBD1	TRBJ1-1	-	TGTGCCAGCACCCCTCCCCAGGGGGCGAGCACTGAAGCTTTCTTT	CASTPPQGASTEAFF
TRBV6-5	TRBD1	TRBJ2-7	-	TGTGCCAGCAGAACTACAGGGGCCCCCTACGAGCAGTACTTC	CASRTTGAPYEQYF
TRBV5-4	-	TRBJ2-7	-	TGTGCCAGCAGCGCAGGGACACAATACGAGCAGTACTTC	CASSAGTQYEQYF
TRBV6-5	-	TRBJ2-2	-	TGTGCCAGCACCGACCGCGGACAGAACACCGGGGAGCTGTTTTTT	CASTDRGQNTGELFF
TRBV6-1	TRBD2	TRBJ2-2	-	TGTGCCAGCAGTGAAGCGGCACTAGCGGGAAACACCGGGGAGCTGTTTTTT	CASSEAALAGNTGELFF
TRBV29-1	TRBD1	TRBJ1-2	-	TGCAGCGTTGATTCAGGGGGTAGCTACACCTTC	CSVDSGGSYTF
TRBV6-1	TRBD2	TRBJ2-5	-	TGTGCCAGCACCAAAGGACTAGCCCAAGAGACCCAGTACTTC	CASTKGLAQETQYF
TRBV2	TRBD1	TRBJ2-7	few	TGTGCCAGCAGTCGGACAGGGAGCTACGAGCAGTACTTC	CASSRTGSYEQYF
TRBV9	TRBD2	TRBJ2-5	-	TGTGCCAGCAGCGCGACCGGGACTACAAAGGAGACCCAGTACTTC	CASSATGTTKETQYF
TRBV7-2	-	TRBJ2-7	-	TGTGCCAGCAGCTTAAATAGCCCCTACGAGCAGTACTTC	CASSLNSPYEQYF
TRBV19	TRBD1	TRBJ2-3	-	TGTGCCAGTAGTATCAGGGGGAGCACAGATACGCAGTATTTT	CASSIRGSTDTQYF
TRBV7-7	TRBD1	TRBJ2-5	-	TGTGCTAGCAGCCAGGACAGGCAAGAGACCCAGTACTTC	CASSQDRQETQYF
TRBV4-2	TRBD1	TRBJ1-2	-	TGTGCCAGCAGCCAACGGGACAGGGCCCCCCAGTATGGCTACACCTTC	CASSQRDRAPQYGYTF
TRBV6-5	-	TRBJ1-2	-	TGTGCCAGCAGTTACACGGGGGACTATGGCTACACCTTC	CASSYTGDYGYTF
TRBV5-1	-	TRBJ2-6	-	TGCGCCAGCAGCTTGACACCTGGGGCCAACGTCCTGACTTTC	CASSLTPGANVLTF
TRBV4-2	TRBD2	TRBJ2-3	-	TGTGCCAGCAGCCAAGTTGGGACTAGCGACACAGATACGCAGTATTTT	CASSQVGTSDTDTQYF
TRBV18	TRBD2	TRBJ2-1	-	TGTGCCAGCTCACATAGCGGGGGGGCTTTCGAGCAGTTCTTC	CASSHSGGAFEQFF
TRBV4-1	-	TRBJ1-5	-	TGCGCCAGCAGCCAGGCTAGGCATCAGCCCCAGCATTTT	CASSQARHQPQHF
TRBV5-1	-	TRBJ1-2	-	TGCGCCAGCAGCTTGGGGGCCCAGCACTATGGCTACACCTTC	CASSLGAQHYGYTF
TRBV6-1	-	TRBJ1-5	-	TGTGCCAGCAGTGGGGAGGACGATCAGCCCCAGCATTTT	CASSGEDDQPQHF
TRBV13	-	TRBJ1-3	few	TGTGCCAGCAGCTCCCGGAGGGATGCGGGAAACACCATATATTTT	CASSSRRDAGNTIYF
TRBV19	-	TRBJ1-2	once	TGTGCCAGTAGTATGGGTCAGGACTATGGCTACACCTTC	CASSMGQDYGYTF
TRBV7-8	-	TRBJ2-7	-	TGTGCCAGCAGCTTAGGCGGATACTCCTACGAGCAGTACTTC	CASSLGGYSYEQYF
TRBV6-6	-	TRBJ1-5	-	TGTGCCAGCAGACGCTCCATACAGGGAAGCAATCAGCCCCAGCATTTT	CASRRSIQGSNQPQHF
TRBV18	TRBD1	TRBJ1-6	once	TGTGCCAGCTCACCACTGGACAGGGTTAATTCACCCCTCCACTTT	CASSPLDRVNSPLHF
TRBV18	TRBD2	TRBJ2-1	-	TGTGCCAGCTGTGCCCTAGCGGGGGACAATGAGCAGTTCTTC	CASCALAGDNEQFF
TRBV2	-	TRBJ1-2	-	TGTGCCAGCAGTGAAGCGAGATATGGCTACACCTTC	CASSEARYGYTF
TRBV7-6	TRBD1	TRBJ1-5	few	TGTGCCAGCAGCCCCCAGACAGGGGCAAGCAATCAGCCCCAGCATTTT	CASSPQTGASNQPQHF
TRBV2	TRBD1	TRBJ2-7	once	TGTGCCAGCGGACAGGGGGCGCGGTACGAGCAGTACTTC	CASGQGARYEQYF
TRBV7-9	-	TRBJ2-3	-	TGTGCCAGCAGCTTAATACAGGGTGTTAGCACAGATACGCAGTATTTT	CASSLIQGVSTDTQYF
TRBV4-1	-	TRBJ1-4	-	TGCGCCAGCAGCCAAGATCGGAGACATGAAAAACTGTTTTTT	CASSQDRRHEKLFF
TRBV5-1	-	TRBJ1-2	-	TGCGCCAGCAGCTTGGGACGGACAACCTACTATGGCTACACCTTC	CASSLGRTTYYGYTF
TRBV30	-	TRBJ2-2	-	TGTGCCTGGAAAGGGGGGGCGGCCACCGGGGAGCTGTTTTTT	CAWKGGAATGELFF
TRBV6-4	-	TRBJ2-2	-	TGTGCCAGCAGTGACGGACAGTCCGGGGAGCTGTTTTTT	CASSDGQSGELFF
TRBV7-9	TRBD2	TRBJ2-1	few	TGTGCCAGCAGCTCCCCCCCGCGGCTAGCGGGAGTTCGGAATGAGCAGTTCTTC	CASSSPPRLAGVRNEQFF
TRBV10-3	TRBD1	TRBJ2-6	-	TGTGCCATCAGTGAGTCGGGGTTCGGACAGGGGGCGCTTCCTGGGGCCAACGTCCTGACTTTC	CAISESGFGQGALPGANVLTF
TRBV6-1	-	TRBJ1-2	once	TGTGCCAGCAGTTCGGGGATTAAATATGGCTACACCTTC	CASSSGIKYGYTF
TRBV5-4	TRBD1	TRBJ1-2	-	TGTGCCAGCAGCCGGGACAGGAACTATGGCTACACCTTC	CASSRDRNYGYTF
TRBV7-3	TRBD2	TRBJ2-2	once	TGTGCCAGCAGCTTTACTAGCGGGACGAACACCGGGGAGCTGTTTTTT	CASSFTSGTNTGELFF
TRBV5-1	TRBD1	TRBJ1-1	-	TGCGCCAGCAGCTTGGTACAGGGGGCGAAGGAGGACGAAGCTTTCTTT	CASSLVQGAKEDEAFF
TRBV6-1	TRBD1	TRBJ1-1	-	TGTGCCAGCAGTTCCGGGACAGGGCGTGAAGCTTTCTTT	CASSSGTGREAFF
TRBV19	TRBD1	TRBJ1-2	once	TGTGCCAGTAGTGGGGACAGGGTAGGGAACTATGGCTACACCTTC	CASSGDRVGNYGYTF
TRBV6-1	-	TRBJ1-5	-	TGTGCCAGCAGTCCGATACAGGGCCGCAATCAGCCCCAGCATTTT	CASSPIQGRNQPQHF
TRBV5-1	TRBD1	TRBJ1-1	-	TGCGCCAGCAGAGGGACAGCGGACACTGAAGCTTTCTTT	CASRGTADTEAFF
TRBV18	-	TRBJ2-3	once	TGTGCCAGCTCACCGACTAGTTCCACAGATACGCAGTATTTT	CASSPTSSTDTQYF
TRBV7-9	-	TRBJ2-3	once	TGTGCCAGCAGCTTAGTGGGGGCGGCCACAGATACGCAGTATTTT	CASSLVGAATDTQYF
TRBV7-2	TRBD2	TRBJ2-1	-	TGTGCCAGCAGCCCCTTAGCGGGCTACAATGAGCAGTTCTTC	CASSPLAGYNEQFF
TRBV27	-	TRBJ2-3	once	TGTGCCAGCTACTCGACCCCCCCAGCGAATACGCAGTATTTT	CASYSTPPANTQYF
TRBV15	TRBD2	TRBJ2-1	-	TGTGCCACCAGCACTACTAGCGGGGGAGTGAATGAGCAGTTCTTC	CATSTTSGGVNEQFF
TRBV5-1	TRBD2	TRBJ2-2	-	TGCGCCAGCACCTTAGCGGGAGCCGGGGAGCTGTTTTTT	CASTLAGAGELFF
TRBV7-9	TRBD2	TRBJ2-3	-	TGTGCCAGCAGCTTAGGGTTAGCGGGAAGAGATACGCAGTATTTT	CASSLGLAGRDTQYF